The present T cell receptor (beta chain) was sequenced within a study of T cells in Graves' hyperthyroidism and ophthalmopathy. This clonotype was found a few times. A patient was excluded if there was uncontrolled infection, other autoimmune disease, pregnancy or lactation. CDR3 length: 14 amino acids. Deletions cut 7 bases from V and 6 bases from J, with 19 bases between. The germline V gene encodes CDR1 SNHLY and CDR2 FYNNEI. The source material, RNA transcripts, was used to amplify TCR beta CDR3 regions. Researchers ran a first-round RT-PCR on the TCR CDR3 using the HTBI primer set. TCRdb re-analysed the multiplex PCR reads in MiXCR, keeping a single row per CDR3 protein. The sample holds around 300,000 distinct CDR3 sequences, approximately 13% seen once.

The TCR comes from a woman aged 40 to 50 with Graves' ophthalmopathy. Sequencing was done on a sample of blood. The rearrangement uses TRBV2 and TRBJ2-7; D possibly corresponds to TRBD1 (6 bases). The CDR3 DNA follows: TGTGCCAGCACTTGGGGGCAGGGCCTGGGCGAGCAGTACTTC. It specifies CASTWGQGLGEQYF.